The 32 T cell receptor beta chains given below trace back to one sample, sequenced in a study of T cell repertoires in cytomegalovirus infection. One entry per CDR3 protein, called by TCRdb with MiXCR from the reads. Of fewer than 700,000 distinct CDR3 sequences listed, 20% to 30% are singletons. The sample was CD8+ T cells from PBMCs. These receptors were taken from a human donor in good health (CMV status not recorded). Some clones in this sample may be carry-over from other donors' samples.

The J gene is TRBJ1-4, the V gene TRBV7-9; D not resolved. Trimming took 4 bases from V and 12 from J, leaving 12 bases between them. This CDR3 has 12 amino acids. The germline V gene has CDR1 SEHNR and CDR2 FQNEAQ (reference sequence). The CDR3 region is CASSWADAELFF. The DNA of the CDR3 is TGTGCCAGCAGCTGGGCGGATGCGGAACTGTTTTTT.

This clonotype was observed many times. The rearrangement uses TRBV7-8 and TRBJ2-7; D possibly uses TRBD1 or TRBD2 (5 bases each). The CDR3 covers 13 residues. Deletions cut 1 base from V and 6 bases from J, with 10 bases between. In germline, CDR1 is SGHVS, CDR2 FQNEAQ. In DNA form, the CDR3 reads TGTGCCAGCAGCTTAGAGGCAGGGAGCGAGCAGTACGTC. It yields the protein CASSLEAGSEQYV.

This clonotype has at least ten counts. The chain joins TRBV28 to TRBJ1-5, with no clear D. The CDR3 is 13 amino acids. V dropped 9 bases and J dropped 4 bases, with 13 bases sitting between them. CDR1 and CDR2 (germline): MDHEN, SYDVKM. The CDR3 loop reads CASRRRANQPQHF. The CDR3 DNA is TGTGCCAGTCGACGCCGGGCTAATCAGCCCCAGCATTTT.

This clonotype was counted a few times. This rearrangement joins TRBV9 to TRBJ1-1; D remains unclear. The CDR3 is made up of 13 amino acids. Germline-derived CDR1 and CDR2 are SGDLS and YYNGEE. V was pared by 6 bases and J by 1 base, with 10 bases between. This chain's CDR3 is CASTQEGNTEAFF. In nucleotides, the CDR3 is TGTGCCAGCACCCAGGAGGGGAACACTGAAGCTTTCTTT.

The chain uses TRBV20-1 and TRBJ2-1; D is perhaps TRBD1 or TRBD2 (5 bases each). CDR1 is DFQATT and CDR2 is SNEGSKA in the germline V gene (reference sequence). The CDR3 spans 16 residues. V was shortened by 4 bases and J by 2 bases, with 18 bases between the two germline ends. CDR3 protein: CSATGSPGRTYNEQFF. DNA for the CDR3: TGCAGTGCTACGGGGAGTCCGGGACGAACCTACAATGAGCAGTTCTTC.

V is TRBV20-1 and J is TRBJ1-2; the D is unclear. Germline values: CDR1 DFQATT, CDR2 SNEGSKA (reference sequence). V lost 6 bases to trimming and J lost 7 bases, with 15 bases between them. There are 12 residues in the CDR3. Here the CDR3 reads CSAPWPTGGYTF. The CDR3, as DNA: TGCAGTGCCCCCTGGCCGACGGGTGGCTACACCTTC.

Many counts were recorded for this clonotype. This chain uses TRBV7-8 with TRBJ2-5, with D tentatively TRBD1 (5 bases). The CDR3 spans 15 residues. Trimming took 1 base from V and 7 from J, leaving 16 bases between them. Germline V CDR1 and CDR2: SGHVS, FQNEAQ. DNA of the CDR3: TGTGCCAGCAGCTTAGAAGTGGGGCTGCACGGGACCCAGTACTTC. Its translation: CASSLEVGLHGTQYF.

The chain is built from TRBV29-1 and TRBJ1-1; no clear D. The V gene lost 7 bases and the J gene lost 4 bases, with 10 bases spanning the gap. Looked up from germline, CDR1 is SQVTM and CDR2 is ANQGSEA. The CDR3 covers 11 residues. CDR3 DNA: TGCAGCGCCCGTAATTCCACTGAAGCTTTCTTT. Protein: CSARNSTEAFF. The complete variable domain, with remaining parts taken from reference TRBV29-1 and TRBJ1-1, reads SAVISQKPSRDICQRGTSLTIQCQVDSQVTMMFWYRQQPGQSLTLIATANQGSEATYESGFVIDKFPISRPNLTFSTLTVSNMSPEDSSIYLCSARNSTEAFFGQGTRLTVV.

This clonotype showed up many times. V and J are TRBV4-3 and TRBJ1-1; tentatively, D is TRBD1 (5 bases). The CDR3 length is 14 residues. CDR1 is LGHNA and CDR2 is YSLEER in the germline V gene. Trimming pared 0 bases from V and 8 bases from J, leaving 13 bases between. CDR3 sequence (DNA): TGCGCCAGCAGCCAAGAACGGGGGTTATGGGAAGCTTTCTTT. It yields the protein CASSQERGLWEAFF.

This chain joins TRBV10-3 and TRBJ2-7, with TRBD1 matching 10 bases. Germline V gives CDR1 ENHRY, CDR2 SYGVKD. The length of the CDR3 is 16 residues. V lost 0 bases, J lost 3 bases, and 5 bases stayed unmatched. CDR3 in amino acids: CAISESWDRGSYEQYF. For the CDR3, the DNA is TGTGCCATCAGTGAGTCCTGGGACAGGGGTAGCTACGAGCAGTACTTC.

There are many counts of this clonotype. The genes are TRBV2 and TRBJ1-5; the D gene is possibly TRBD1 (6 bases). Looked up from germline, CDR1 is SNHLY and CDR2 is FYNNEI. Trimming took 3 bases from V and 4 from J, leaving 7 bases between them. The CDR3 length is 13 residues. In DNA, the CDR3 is TGTGCCAGCAGTGACAGGGGAAATCAGCCCCAGCATTTT. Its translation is CASSDRGNQPQHF.

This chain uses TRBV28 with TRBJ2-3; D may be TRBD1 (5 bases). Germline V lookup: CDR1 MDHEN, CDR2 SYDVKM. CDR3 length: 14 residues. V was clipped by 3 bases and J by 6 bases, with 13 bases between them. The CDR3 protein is CASSFTGPQDTQYF. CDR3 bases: TGTGCCAGCAGTTTTACAGGACCTCAGGATACGCAGTATTTT.

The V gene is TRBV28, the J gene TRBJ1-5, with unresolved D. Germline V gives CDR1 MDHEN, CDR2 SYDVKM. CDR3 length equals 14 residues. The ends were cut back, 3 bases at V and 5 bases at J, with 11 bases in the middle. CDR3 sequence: CASSFRVGHQPQHF. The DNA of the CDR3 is TGTGCCAGCAGTTTCCGGGTTGGACATCAGCCCCAGCATTTT. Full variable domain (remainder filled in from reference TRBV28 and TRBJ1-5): DVKVTQSSRYLVKRTGEKVFLECVQDMDHENMFWYRQDPGLGLRLIYFSYDVKMKEKGDIPEGYSVSREKKERFSLILESASTNQTSMYLCASSFRVGHQPQHFGDGTRLSIL.

The CDR3, as DNA: TGTGCCAGCAGCGTAGTTGGAGGGGGGGCTCGGAATGAGCAGTTCTTC. The encoded protein is CASSVVGGGARNEQFF. The chain combines TRBV9 with TRBJ2-1; perhaps TRBD2 as D (7 bases). From germline, CDR1 is SGDLS and CDR2 YYNGEE. Trimming pared 0 bases from V and 7 bases from J, leaving 17 bases between. This CDR3 has 16 residues.

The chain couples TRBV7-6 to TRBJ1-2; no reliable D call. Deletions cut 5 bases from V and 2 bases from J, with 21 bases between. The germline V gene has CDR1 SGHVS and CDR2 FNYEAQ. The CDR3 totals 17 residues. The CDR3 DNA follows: TGTGCCAGCAGCCCACGGTTGGCAGGCGTTGTCAACTATGGCTACACCTTC. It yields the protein CASSPRLAGVVNYGYTF. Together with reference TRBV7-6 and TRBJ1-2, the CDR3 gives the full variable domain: GAGVSQSPRYKVTKRGQDVALRCDPISGHVSLYWYRQALGQGPEFLTYFNYEAQQDKSGLPNDRFSAERPEGSISTLTIQRTEQRDSAMYRCASSPRLAGVVNYGYTFGSGTRLTVV.

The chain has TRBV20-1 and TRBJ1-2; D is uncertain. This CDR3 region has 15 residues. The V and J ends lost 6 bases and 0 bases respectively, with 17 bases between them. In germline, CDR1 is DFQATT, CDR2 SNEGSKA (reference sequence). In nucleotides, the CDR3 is TGCAGTGCCACAAAAGGGCGGTGGACTAACTATGGCTACACCTTC. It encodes CSATKGRWTNYGYTF.

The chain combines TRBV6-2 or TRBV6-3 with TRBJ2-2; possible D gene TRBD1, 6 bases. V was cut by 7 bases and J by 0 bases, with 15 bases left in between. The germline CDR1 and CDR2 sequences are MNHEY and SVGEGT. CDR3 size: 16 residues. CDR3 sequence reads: CASTARGTSNTGELFF. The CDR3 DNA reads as TGTGCCAGCACCGCTCGAGGGACATCGAACACCGGGGAGCTGTTTTTT.

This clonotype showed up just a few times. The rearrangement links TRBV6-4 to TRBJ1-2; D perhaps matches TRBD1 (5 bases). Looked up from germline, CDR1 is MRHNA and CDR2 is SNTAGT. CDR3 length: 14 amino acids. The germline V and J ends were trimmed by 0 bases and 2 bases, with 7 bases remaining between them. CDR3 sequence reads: CASSDSAGNYGYTF. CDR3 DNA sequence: TGTGCCAGCAGTGACTCGGCAGGGAACTATGGCTACACCTTC.

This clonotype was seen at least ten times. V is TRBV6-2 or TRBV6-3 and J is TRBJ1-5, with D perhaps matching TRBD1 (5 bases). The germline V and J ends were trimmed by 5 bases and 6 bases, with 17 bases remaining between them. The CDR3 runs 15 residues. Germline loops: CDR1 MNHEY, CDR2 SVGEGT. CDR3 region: CASSPLAGSGQPQHF. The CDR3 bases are TGTGCCAGCAGTCCCCTCGCAGGGTCTGGTCAGCCCCAGCATTTT.

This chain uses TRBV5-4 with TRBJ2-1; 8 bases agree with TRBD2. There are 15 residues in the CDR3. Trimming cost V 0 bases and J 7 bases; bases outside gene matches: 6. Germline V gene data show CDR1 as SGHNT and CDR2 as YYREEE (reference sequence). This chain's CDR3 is CASSLGRGARNEQFF. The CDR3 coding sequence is TGTGCCAGCAGCTTGGGGCGGGGGGCGAGAAATGAGCAGTTCTTC.

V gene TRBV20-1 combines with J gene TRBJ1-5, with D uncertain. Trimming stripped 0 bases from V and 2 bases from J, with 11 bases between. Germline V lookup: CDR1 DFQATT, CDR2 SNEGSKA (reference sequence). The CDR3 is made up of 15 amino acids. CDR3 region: CSARDPRVGNQPQHF. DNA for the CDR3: TGCAGTGCTAGAGACCCCAGAGTAGGCAATCAGCCCCAGCATTTT.

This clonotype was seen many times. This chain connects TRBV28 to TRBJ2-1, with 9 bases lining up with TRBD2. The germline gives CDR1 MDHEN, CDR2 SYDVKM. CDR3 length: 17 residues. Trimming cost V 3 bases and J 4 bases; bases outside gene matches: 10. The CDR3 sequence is CASSFVPGLATYNEQFF. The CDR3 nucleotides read TGTGCCAGCAGTTTTGTTCCCGGACTAGCGACTTACAATGAGCAGTTCTTC.

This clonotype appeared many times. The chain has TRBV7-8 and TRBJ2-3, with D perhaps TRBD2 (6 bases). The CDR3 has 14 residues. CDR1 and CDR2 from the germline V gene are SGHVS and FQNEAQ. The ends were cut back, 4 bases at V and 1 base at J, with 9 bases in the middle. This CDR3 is CASSSGVGTDTQYF. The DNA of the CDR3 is TGTGCCAGCAGCTCGGGGGTCGGCACAGATACGCAGTATTTT.

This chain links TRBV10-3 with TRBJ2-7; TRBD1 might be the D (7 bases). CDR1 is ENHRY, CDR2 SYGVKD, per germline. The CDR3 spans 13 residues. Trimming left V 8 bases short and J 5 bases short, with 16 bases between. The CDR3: CAIGSRGADEQYF. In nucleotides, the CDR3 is TGTGCCATCGGAAGCAGGGGGGCAGACGAGCAGTACTTC.

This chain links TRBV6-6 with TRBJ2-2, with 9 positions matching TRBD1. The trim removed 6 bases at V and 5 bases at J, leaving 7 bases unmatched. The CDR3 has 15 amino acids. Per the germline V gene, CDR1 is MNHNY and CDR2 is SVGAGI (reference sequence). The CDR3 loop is CASRQGAIGTGELFF. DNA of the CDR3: TGTGCCAGCAGACAGGGGGCGATCGGAACCGGGGAGCTGTTTTTT.

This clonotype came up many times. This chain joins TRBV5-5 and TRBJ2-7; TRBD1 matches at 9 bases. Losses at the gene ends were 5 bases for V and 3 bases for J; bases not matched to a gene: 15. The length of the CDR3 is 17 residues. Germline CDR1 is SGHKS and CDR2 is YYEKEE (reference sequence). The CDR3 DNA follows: TGTGCCAGCAGAGGGGGACAGGGCGGACCAGTTGGCTACGAGCAGTACTTC. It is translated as CASRGGQGGPVGYEQYF.

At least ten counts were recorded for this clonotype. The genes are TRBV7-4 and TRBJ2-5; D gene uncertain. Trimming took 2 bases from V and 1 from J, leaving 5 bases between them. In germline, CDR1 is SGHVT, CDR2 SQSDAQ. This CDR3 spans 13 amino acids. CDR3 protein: CASSLLRQETQYF. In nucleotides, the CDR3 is TGTGCCAGCAGCTTACTGCGCCAAGAGACCCAGTACTTC.

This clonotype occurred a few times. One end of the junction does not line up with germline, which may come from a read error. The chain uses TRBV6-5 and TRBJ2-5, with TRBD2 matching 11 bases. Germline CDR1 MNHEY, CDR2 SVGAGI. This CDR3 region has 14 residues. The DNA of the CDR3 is TGTGCCAGCAGTGACTCTAGCGGGGGGCGTGAGAGGTACTTC. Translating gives CASSDSSGGRERYF.

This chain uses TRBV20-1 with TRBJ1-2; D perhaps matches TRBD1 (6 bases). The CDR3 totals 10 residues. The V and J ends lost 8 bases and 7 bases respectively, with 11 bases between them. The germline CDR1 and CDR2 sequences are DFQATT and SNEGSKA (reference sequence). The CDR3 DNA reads TGCAGTCCTACAGGGTTTGGCTACACCTTC. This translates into CSPTGFGYTF.

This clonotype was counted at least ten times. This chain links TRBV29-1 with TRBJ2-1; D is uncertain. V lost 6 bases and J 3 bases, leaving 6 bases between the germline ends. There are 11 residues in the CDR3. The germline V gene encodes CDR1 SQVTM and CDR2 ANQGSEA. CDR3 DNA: TGCAGCGTCGGCCTCTACAATGAGCAGTTCTTC. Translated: CSVGLYNEQFF.

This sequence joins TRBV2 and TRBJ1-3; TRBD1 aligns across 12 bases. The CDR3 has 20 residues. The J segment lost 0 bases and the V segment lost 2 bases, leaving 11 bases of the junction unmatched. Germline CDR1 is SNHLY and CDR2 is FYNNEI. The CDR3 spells CASSERWGQGALVSGNTIYF. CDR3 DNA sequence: TGTGCCAGCAGTGAACGGTGGGGACAGGGGGCCCTGGTCTCTGGAAACACCATATATTTT.

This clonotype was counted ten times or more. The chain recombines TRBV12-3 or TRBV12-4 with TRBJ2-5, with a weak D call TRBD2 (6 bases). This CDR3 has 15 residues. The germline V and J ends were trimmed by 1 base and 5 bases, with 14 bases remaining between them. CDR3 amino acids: CASSLGFREVETQYF. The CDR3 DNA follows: TGTGCCAGCAGTTTAGGTTTCAGGGAGGTTGAGACCCAGTACTTC.